This T cell receptor (beta chain) was captured by sequencing in a study of blood T cell repertoires in COVID-19 (dated by TCRdb to 2018 to 2021). For the study in its entirety: Samples from collaborators originated in the United States, Italy and Spain and spanned both the acute and convalescent phases of COVID-19. The material from the prospective study consisted of cDNA or gDNA derived from T cells, B-cell-depleted T cells, or PBMCs. Subjects who had been exposed to COVID-19, were actively infected with it, or had recovered from it provided the deeply sampled blood TCRbeta repertoires that made up the dataset. A freely available public database, intended as a resource for researchers studying the immune response to SARS-CoV-2, is where the repertoires were released. The samples were drawn from two sources: the first 160 participants of the ongoing ImmuneRACE study, and 1,200 or so subjects contributed by 6 global collaborators. Nearly every sample came with metadata listing a de-identified subject ID, COVID-19 status, age in years and sex. Where available, HLA class I and class II types were taken from metadata supplied by the sample provider and were not determined by assay-based typing.

Study-wide conclusions, independent of this receptor: How much clinical and demographic metadata was included differed by source and by participant, and the metadata was provided uncurated.

Each collaborating institution followed its own protocols to collect whole blood in K2EDTA tubes. For TCRbeta analysis, collaborators shipped samples as frozen whole blood, isolated PBMCs, or DNA extracted from either of those sample types. The immunoSEQ Assay, a bias-controlled multiplex PCR, was used to amplify TCRbeta CDR3 regions from genomic DNA. The study's processing was this. The number of nucleated cells in each sample was estimated from the amplification of reference gene primers within the assay. To quantify the absolute abundance of each unique TCRbeta CDR3 rearrangement, sequence reads were collapsed and filtered. For each sample, productive Simpson clonality was calculated as the square root of Simpson's diversity index over productive rearrangements. The table was pulled from immuneACCESS by TCRdb, which kept in-frame rearrangements only. Such tables lose some clones; where checked, under half of the loss comes from unresolved V genes, and the rest has no known cause. Clonal size and the V and J genes are those of that table, whereas D and trimming came from the DNA. This sample lists tens of thousands of clones; 85% to 90% were detected once. The top ten hold about 20% of the sample.

Comments on this clone: Its antigen is unknown. No quality values exist for individual bases; no much larger clone is one base distant.

The sequencing input was peripheral blood. This sequence was found in a man between 65 and 85 years old with active COVID-19.

The CDR3 sequence is CASRGVYNSPLHF. The DNA sequence is as follows: TGTGCCAGCAGAGGAGTTTATAATTCACCCCTCCACTTT. This chain joins TRBV27 to TRBJ1-6, with an unclear D gene assignment. V lost 6 bases and J lost 4 bases; the stretch between them is 7 bases long. CDR1 MNHEY and CDR2 SMNVEV are derived from the germline V gene (reference sequence). The CDR3 covers 13 residues, taking in both the cysteine and the phenylalanine. The kept DNA is CDR3 alone, 39 bases in frame from the first base.